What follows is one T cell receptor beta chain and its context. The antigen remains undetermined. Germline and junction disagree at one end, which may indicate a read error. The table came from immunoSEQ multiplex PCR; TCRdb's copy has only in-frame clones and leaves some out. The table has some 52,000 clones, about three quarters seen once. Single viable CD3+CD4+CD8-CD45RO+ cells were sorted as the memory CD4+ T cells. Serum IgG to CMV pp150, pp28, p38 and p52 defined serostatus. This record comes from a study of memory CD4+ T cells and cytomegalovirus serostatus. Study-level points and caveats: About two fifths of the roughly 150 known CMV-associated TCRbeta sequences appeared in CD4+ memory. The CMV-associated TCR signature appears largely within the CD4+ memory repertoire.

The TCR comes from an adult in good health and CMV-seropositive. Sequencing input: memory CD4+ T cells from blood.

CDR3 coding DNA: TGTGCCAGCACCTTATGCTGGGGCAGGGTGTGTACCGAGCAGTACTTC. The encoded protein is CASTLCWGRVCTEQYF. This chain uses TRBV7-9 with TRBJ2-7, with a possible D match to TRBD1 (5 bases). The germline V gene encodes CDR1 SEHNR and CDR2 FQNEAQ (reference sequence). The CDR3 is 16 residues long.